These 21 T cell receptor beta chains were all obtained from the same sample, sequenced in a study of beta chain features in type 1 diabetes (dated by TCRdb to the late 2010s). The paper as a whole reports these results and caveats: A moderate but significant shortening of TCRB CDR3 length was observed in type 1 diabetes patients in all four CD4+ subsets.

No cognate antigen is known for these TCRs. Library preparation employed the immunoSEQ multiplex PCR assay. The entire isolated RNA was reverse transcribed using the High Capacity cDNA Reverse Transcription Kit, and thus expressed TCRB transcripts were sequenced. TCRdb holds this immuneACCESS table with in-frame rearrangements only. Some clones are missing; in checked studies, unresolved V genes explain under half, and the rest has no known cause. Within this sample are 150,000 to 200,000 clones, with roughly 60% of them counted one time only. Around 0.096% of the sample is taken by the ten largest. Sequencing input: naive CD4+ T cells from blood. Per the publication, the cell subset or site label means: true naive CD4+ T cells. Receptors originate from a man aged 25-45 years with type 1 diabetes.

In its sample, this clone was seen once. The rearrangement uses TRBV19 and TRBJ2-1; 7 bases agree with TRBD1. J gave up 3 bases and V 9 bases, and 8 bases lay outside the gene matches. Germline values: CDR1 LNHDA, CDR2 SQIVND (reference sequence). The length of the CDR3 is 14 residues. DNA for the CDR3: TGTGCCAGCGGTGAGAGGGGGCTCTACAATGAGCAGTTCTTC. Amino acid sequence: CASGERGLYNEQFF.

This rearrangement joins TRBV7-2 to TRBJ2-7; D possibly corresponds to TRBD2 (5 bases). The germline gives CDR1 SGHTA, CDR2 FQGNSA. This CDR3 comprises 12 residues. V was shortened by 6 bases and J by 6 bases, with 12 bases between the two germline ends. As DNA, the CDR3 is TGTGCCAGCAGTGTAGTGGGGAGCGAGCAGTACTTC. Residues: CASSVVGSEQYF.

This clone was counted between two and nine times. This rearrangement joins TRBV30 to TRBJ1-1; 9 bases fit TRBD1. CDR3 length: 12 residues. Losses at the gene ends were 3 bases for V and 8 bases for J; bases not matched to a gene: 4. Germline V gene sequence: CDR1 GTSNPN, CDR2 SVGIG (reference sequence). The CDR3 DNA follows: TGTGCCTGGAGCGAGGGGACAGGGGAAGCTTTCTTT. Amino acid sequence: CAWSEGTGEAFF.

This rearrangement joins TRBV6-5 to TRBJ2-3; possibly TRBD2 for D (6 bases). CDR3 length: 14 amino acids. Germline CDR1 reads MNHEY; CDR2 reads SVGAGI. The ends were cut back, 0 bases at V and 2 bases at J, with 6 bases in the middle. The CDR3 DNA sequence: TGTGCCAGCAGTTACTCGCGGGACACAGATACGCAGTATTTT. It translates to CASSYSRDTDTQYF.

The chain employs TRBV30 and TRBJ2-1, with 13 bases lining up with TRBD2. Trimming at V came to 0 bases and at J to 5 bases, leaving 4 bases not matched to a gene. The CDR3 totals 16 residues. Looked up from germline, CDR1 is GTSNPN and CDR2 is SVGIG (reference sequence). CDR3 loop: CAWSVTSGGAHNEQFF. In nucleotides, the CDR3 is TGTGCCTGGAGTGTAACTAGCGGGGGGGCCCACAATGAGCAGTTCTTC.

This clone was counted a few times. The chain has TRBV5-8 and TRBJ1-6; tentative D call: TRBD1 (5 bases). Germline V gene data show CDR1 as SGHTS and CDR2 as YDEGEE. The CDR3 has 14 amino acids. Trimming stripped 4 bases from V and 9 bases from J, with 14 bases between. The CDR3 loop reads CASSGPSGISPLHF. The CDR3 DNA sequence: TGTGCCAGCAGCGGTCCCTCAGGGATTTCACCCCTCCACTTT.

The chain joins TRBV9 to TRBJ2-6; TRBD1 aligns across 8 bases. V lost 4 bases, J lost 0 bases, and 9 bases stayed unmatched. CDR1 is SGDLS and CDR2 is YYNGEE in the germline V gene. The CDR3 is 18 amino acids. CDR3 region: CASSPRGQASSGANVLTF. The CDR3 nucleotides are TGTGCCAGCAGCCCCCGGGGACAGGCCTCCTCTGGGGCCAACGTCCTGACTTTC.

V gene TRBV5-4 combines with J gene TRBJ2-1; 7 nucleotides match TRBD1. CDR1 is SGHNT, CDR2 YYREEE, per germline (reference sequence). The V and J ends lost 4 bases and 6 bases, in that order; junction bases with no gene match: 10. The CDR3 extends over 15 amino acids. The CDR3 sequence: CASSPGQPSLNEQFF. The CDR3 coding sequence is TGTGCCAGCAGCCCGGGACAGCCTAGTCTCAATGAGCAGTTCTTC. Drawing the rest from reference TRBV5-4 and TRBJ2-1, the complete variable domain is ETGVTQSPTHLIKTRGQQVTLRCSSQSGHNTVSWYQQALGQGPQFIFQYYREEENGRGNFPPRFSGLQFPNYSSELNVNALELDDSALYLCASSPGQPSLNEQFFGPGTRLTVL.

There are a few counts of this clone. The V and J genes are TRBV14 and TRBJ2-7; D remains unclear. Germline-derived CDR1 and CDR2 are SGHDN and FVKESK. Trimming stripped 4 bases from V and 2 bases from J, with 3 bases between. This CDR3 spans 11 amino acids. Here the CDR3 reads CASSRTYEQYF. CDR3 bases: TGTGCCAGCAGCCGGACCTACGAGCAGTACTTC.

This clone was seen a handful of times. The genes are TRBV7-6 and TRBJ2-7; D is perhaps TRBD2 (6 bases). This CDR3 comprises 18 residues. Germline V CDR1 and CDR2: SGHVS, FNYEAQ. Trimming took 2 bases from V and 0 from J, leaving 20 bases between them. CDR3 nucleotides: TGTGCCAGCAGCTTATTGACCGGGGGAGTAATGAGCTCCTACGAGCAGTACTTC. It specifies CASSLLTGGVMSSYEQYF.

V and J are TRBV9 and TRBJ2-1, with D tentatively TRBD1 (5 bases). Germline V gene sequence: CDR1 SGDLS, CDR2 YYNGEE. This CDR3 region has 15 residues. Trimming removed 0 bases from V and 5 bases from J, with 12 bases in between. CDR3 sequence: CASSVATQGHNEQFF. CDR3 coding DNA: TGTGCCAGCAGCGTAGCAACCCAGGGCCACAATGAGCAGTTCTTC.

V gene TRBV20-1 combines with J gene TRBJ2-1; D is ambiguous. Trimming stripped 1 base from V and 8 bases from J, with 6 bases between. This CDR3 comprises 11 residues. CDR1 and CDR2 from the germline V gene are DFQATT and SNEGSKA (reference sequence). The CDR3 DNA sequence: TGCAGTGCTAGAGCCACCCATGAGCAGTTCTTC. Protein product: CSARATHEQFF.

The chain recombines TRBV30 with TRBJ1-6; D may be TRBD1 (5 bases). Germline lookup yields CDR1 GTSNPN and CDR2 SVGIG (reference sequence). The CDR3 has 15 amino acids. V was cut by 2 bases and J by 1 base, with 9 bases left in between. CDR3 amino acids: CAWSPQGSYNSPLHF. The DNA for the CDR3 is TGTGCCTGGAGTCCGCAGGGATCCTATAATTCACCCCTCCACTTT.

The chain employs TRBV19 and TRBJ1-5; D call uncertain. V shed 3 bases and J shed 2 bases, with 8 bases lying between them. CDR3 length: 14 residues. Germline V CDR1 and CDR2: LNHDA, SQIVND (reference sequence). CDR3 bases: TGTGCCAGTAGTATCTTGGGAGGCAATCAGCCCCAGCATTTT. It yields the protein CASSILGGNQPQHF.

The chain uses TRBV7-9 and TRBJ1-1; no clear D. Germline V gene lookup returns CDR1 SEHNR and CDR2 FQNEAQ (reference sequence). V was cut by 2 bases and J by 0 bases, with 7 bases left in between. This CDR3 region has 14 residues. CDR3 sequence: CASSLRGVNTEAFF. The CDR3 DNA follows: TGTGCCAGCAGCTTACGGGGTGTGAACACTGAAGCTTTCTTT.

This clone was seen a handful of times. V is TRBV29-1 and J is TRBJ2-5, with a possible D match to TRBD2 (6 bases). V shed 1 base and J shed 3 bases, with 9 bases lying between them. Germline CDR1 reads SQVTM; CDR2 reads ANQGSEA. The CDR3 has 13 amino acids. As DNA, the CDR3 is TGCAGCGTTGAAGGGGGGGATGAAGAGACCCAGTACTTC. This sequence encodes CSVEGGDEETQYF. Full variable domain (remainder filled in from reference TRBV29-1 and TRBJ2-5): SAVISQKPSRDICQRGTSLTIQCQVDSQVTMMFWYRQQPGQSLTLIATANQGSEATYESGFVIDKFPISRPNLTFSTLTVSNMSPEDSSIYLCSVEGGDEETQYFGPGTRLLVL.

This chain links TRBV7-9 with TRBJ1-6, with 8 bases fitting TRBD1. The germline V gene has CDR1 SEHNR and CDR2 FQNEAQ (reference sequence). The CDR3 consists of 15 residues. The junction had 8 bases not matched to a gene; V was cut back by 5 bases and J by 8 bases. The CDR3 sequence: CASSPPGQEDSPLHF. CDR3 DNA: TGTGCCAGCAGCCCCCCGGGACAGGAGGATTCACCCCTCCACTTT.

The genes are TRBV7-8 and TRBJ1-2, with 9 bases lining up with TRBD1. This CDR3 has 14 residues. Germline CDR1 SGHVS, CDR2 FQNEAQ. The J segment lost 4 bases and the V segment lost 3 bases, leaving 3 bases of the junction unmatched. In DNA, the CDR3 is TGTGCCAGCAGCTTGGAGACAGGGGGCTATGGCTACACCTTC. This sequence encodes CASSLETGGYGYTF. The whole variable domain, filled in from reference TRBV7-8 and TRBJ1-2, reads GAGVSQSPRYKVAKRGQDVALRCDPISGHVSLFWYQQALGQGPEFLTYFQNEAQLDKSGLPSDRFFAERPEGSVSTLKIQRTQQEDSAVYLCASSLETGGYGYTFGSGTRLTVV.

The J gene is TRBJ2-1, the V gene TRBV5-1; 13 bases agree with TRBD2. Per the germline V gene, CDR1 is SGHRS and CDR2 is YFSETQ. Germline trimming cut 4 bases from V and 6 bases from J; bases unmatched to any gene: 4. The CDR3 is made up of 15 amino acids. CDR3 sequence reads: CASSRGLAGANEQFF. CDR3 coding DNA: TGCGCCAGCAGCCGCGGACTAGCGGGGGCCAATGAGCAGTTCTTC.

This clone was seen once. The chain joins TRBV25-1 to TRBJ2-7, with D maybe TRBD1 (8 bases). CDR1 and CDR2 from the germline V gene are MGHDK and SYGVNS. This CDR3 region has 13 residues. V lost 6 bases to trimming and J lost 6 bases, with 15 bases between them. The CDR3 DNA sequence: TGTGCCAGCAGCCAGGGGGCGGGGGCCGAGCAGTACTTC. This translates into CASSQGAGAEQYF.

J is TRBJ2-7 and V is TRBV23-1; TRBD1 agrees at 9 bases. TRBV23-1 is annotated as an ORF whose role is uncertain. V shed 6 bases, J shed 2 bases, and the junction held 5 bases outside the gene matches. This CDR3 region has 14 residues. The CDR3 DNA follows: TGCGCCAGCAGATGGACAGGGGAAACCTACGAGCAGTACTTC. This gives the protein CASRWTGETYEQYF.